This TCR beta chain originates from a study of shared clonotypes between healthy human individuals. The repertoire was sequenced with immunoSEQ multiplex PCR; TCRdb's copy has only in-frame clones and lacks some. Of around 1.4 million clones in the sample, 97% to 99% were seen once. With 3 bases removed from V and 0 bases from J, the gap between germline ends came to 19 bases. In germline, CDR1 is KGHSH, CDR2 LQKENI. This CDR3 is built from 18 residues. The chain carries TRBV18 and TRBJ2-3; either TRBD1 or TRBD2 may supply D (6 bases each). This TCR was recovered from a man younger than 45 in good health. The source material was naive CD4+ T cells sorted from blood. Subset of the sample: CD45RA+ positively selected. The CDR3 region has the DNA TGTGCCAGCTCACCCCTACTTGCGGGACAAACTAGCACAGATACGCAGTATTTT. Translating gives CASSPLLAGQTSTDTQYF.